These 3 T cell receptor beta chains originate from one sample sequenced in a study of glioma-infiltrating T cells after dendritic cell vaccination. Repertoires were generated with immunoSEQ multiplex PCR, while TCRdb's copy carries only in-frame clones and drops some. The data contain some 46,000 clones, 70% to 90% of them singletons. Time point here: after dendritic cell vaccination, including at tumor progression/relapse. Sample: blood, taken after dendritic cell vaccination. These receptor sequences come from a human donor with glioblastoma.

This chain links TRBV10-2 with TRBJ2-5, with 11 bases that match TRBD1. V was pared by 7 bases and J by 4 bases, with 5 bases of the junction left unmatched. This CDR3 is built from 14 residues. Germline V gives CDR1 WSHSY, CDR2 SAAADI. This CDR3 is CASIKGQGGETQYF. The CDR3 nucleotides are TGCGCCAGCATAAAGGGACAGGGGGGAGAGACCCAGTACTTC.

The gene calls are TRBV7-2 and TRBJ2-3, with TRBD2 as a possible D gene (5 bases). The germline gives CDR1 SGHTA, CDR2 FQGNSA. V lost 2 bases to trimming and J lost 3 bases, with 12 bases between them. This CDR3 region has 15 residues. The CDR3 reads CASSLRQVATDTQYF. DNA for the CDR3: TGTGCCAGCAGCTTAAGGCAGGTAGCGACAGATACGCAGTATTTT.

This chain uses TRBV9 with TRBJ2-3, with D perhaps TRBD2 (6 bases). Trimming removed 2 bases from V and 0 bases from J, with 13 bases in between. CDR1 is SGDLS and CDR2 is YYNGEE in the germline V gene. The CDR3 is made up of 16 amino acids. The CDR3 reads CASSVRGGVSTDTQYF. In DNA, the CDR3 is TGTGCCAGCAGCGTTAGGGGCGGGGTGAGCACAGATACGCAGTATTTT.